The rows below give T cell receptor beta chains drawn from one sample of a study of T-cell reconstitution after alpha-beta-depleted transplantation in children. TCRdb itself ran the PCR reads through MiXCR, one entry per CDR3 protein. The data contain 700,000 to 950,000 distinct CDR3 sequences, roughly 15% of them singletons. Source: PBMCs, mostly from graft donor cells, taken 360 days after TCRalphabeta/CD19-depleted stem cell transplant. Source of these receptors: a male patient younger than 18 who had a stem cell transplant for acute lymphoblastic leukemia, so the T cells may come from the graft donor. Both conserved end residues are part of each CDR3.

CDR3aa	v_gene	len
CASSLLRTGELFF	TRBV5-1	13
CASRPLAIGDTQYF	TRBV7-2	14
CASSLSRGRKTDTQYF	TRBV4-2	16
CASSLGTGFVYEQYF	TRBV6-2/TRBV6-3	15
CSVATVRYEQYF	TRBV29-1	12
CASSQLTGGSGYYNEQFF	TRBV4-1	18
CASSVRQGNTGELFF	TRBV9	15
CASSQQGLGTEAFF	TRBV4-1	14
CASSYSGTGVFYEQFF	TRBV6-5	16
CASSPPHRADTQYF	TRBV13	14
CASSSPGQGAGGYTF	TRBV7-9	15
CSARGAILSNQPQHF	TRBV20-1	15
CASRGMNTEAFF	TRBV6-5	12
CASSLVGPVGIETQYF	TRBV28	16
CASSSLWGRGEQFF	TRBV27	14
CSANGNLQETQYF	TRBV20-1	13
CSERDYRPYEQYF	TRBV29-1	13
CSVARTSGRYEQYF	TRBV29-1	14
CASSLVLLAANTGELFF	TRBV12-3/TRBV12-4	17
CATSKEGSNTGELFF	TRBV15	15
CASRWGGWETQYF	TRBV2	13
CASSFDGLAPQETQYF	TRBV7-8	16
CASSEEHPYEQYF	TRBV2	13
CSVYDPGGEFTEAFF	TRBV29-1	15
CAGDRGRENTEAFF	TRBV7-9	14
CASSIRLAGARWGGGLAKNIQYF	TRBV6-9	23
CATSDRPVGRGYEQFF	TRBV24-1	16
CASSGRYLTSGRLYEQYF	TRBV5-1	18
CASSPGSSYNEQFF	TRBV5-1	14
CASSPARVTRTDTQYF	TRBV5-6	16
CASSKRTSEQYF	TRBV7-9	12
CSGGPSWETQYF	TRBV20-1	12
CASSPGTVSGANVLTF	TRBV4-1	16
CASSDGLGAAYQPQHF	TRBV12-3/TRBV12-4	16
CASSRGAGGAETQYF	TRBV9	15
CASSVSITDTQYF	TRBV2	13
CSVVQGLEQYF	TRBV29-1	11
CASSLEGLWVNEQFF	TRBV7-9	15
CASSLVNAASYEQYF	TRBV5-1	15
CASSQVSGRAGPDTQYF	TRBV4-1	17
CASSPDRGLRVAEAFF	TRBV5-1	16
CAIESGGHYEQYF	TRBV10-3	13
CSYPTGYGYTF	TRBV29-1	11
CSAPSGGRGTDTLYF	TRBV20-1	15
CASSVDGATDTQYF	TRBV9	14
CASSLGTGGITEAFF	TRBV5-1	15